A selection of T cell receptor beta chains follows, all from one sample in a study of OX40 agonist ivuxolimab in advanced cancers. Data came from immunoSEQ multiplex PCR; TCRdb stores just in-frame clones and leaves some out. The sample includes 70,000 to 95,000 clones, approximately 85% of them seen just once. The starting material was CD4+ or CD8+ T cells sorted from blood, obtained in a trial of the OX40 agonist ivuxolimab. These receptor sequences come from an adult with an advanced solid tumor such as melanoma, head and neck, liver or kidney cancer. Both conserved end residues are part of each CDR3.

J gene | V gene | CDR3 protein
TRBJ2-2 | TRBV29-1 | CSVRTSGYTGELFF
TRBJ2-1 | TRBV2 | CASRGLAGSSYNEQFF
TRBJ2-3 | TRBV6-1 | CASRRQGADTQYF
TRBJ1-5 | TRBV6-1 | CASRGEKGSNQPQHF
TRBJ1-2 | TRBV19 | CASSLTGGYGYTF
TRBJ2-3 | TRBV28 | CASSLGGAGAGTQYF
TRBJ2-6 | TRBV5-1 | CASSFGTSSGANVLTF
TRBJ1-3 | TRBV9 | CASSRQGQAFYSGNTIYF
TRBJ2-1 | TRBV9 | CASSVDHLHEQFF
TRBJ2-3 | TRBV7-8 | CASSLMGLVSTDTQYF
TRBJ2-7 | TRBV2 | CASRAGGEQYF
TRBJ2-2 | TRBV19 | CASSIGSGIDTGELFF
TRBJ1-5 | TRBV30 | CAWSRQGDQPQHF
TRBJ1-1 | TRBV11-3 | CASSFPTGAEAFF
TRBJ2-5 | TRBV30 | CGKDRAGETQYF
TRBJ1-2 | TRBV13 | CASSLSRPGEGYTF
TRBJ2-1 | TRBV11-2 | CASSGGLDANYNEQFF
TRBJ1-2 | TRBV6-1 | CASSEGGYGYTF
TRBJ2-3 | TRBV9 | CASSASTDTQYF
TRBJ1-3 | TRBV18 | CASSEVATGTSGNTIYF
TRBJ2-1 | TRBV28 | CASSSIARVQNEQFF
TRBJ2-5 | TRBV21-1 | CASSRLRGRTLGQEVETQYF
TRBJ1-4 | TRBV30 | CAWSGRLPGGEKLFF
TRBJ2-1 | TRBV6-1 | CASRESGGVYNEQFF
TRBJ1-2 | TRBV5-1 | CASSTGTAGFYGYTF
TRBJ1-1 | TRBV6-5 | CASSPGPTNTEAFF
TRBJ2-5 | TRBV7-2 | CASSLDGETQYF
TRBJ1-1 | TRBV7-9 | CASSRTGNTEAFF
TRBJ2-5 | TRBV11-3 | CASSLARDRWTRETQYF
TRBJ1-5 | TRBV2 | CASSGTGGNQPQHF
TRBJ2-2 | TRBV15 | CATRFQGNTGELFF
TRBJ2-6 | TRBV11-3 | CASSIAGPPGANVLTF
TRBJ2-3 | TRBV28 | CASSLNRRTSGRANTQYF
TRBJ2-7 | TRBV11-2 | CASSLEQGAEQYF
TRBJ2-1 | TRBV7-9 | CASSHRVENEQFF
TRBJ2-7 | TRBV28 | CASSLIIGRGSSYEQYF
TRBJ2-7 | TRBV11-3 | CASSLGASYEQYF
TRBJ2-2 | TRBV11-2 | CASSLQLNTGELFF
TRBJ1-1 | TRBV19 | CAIRQGLNTEAFF
TRBJ2-7 | TRBV5-4 | CASSLVQGGHEQYF
TRBJ1-1 | TRBV29-1 | CSVRIGREDTEAFF
TRBJ2-7 | TRBV6-5 | CASSPRRGAYEQYF
TRBJ1-4 | TRBV5-1 | CASSPDEGRGKLFF
TRBJ2-7 | TRBV5-1 | CASSPRDRGRGEQYF
TRBJ1-4 | TRBV2 | CASSQGVPEKLFF
TRBJ1-5 | TRBV6-6 | CASRQGPSNQPQHF